Each of the 29 T cell receptor beta chains below was sequenced from the same sample in a study of Graves' ophthalmopathy and Graves' hyperthyroidism. RNA transcripts yielded amplified TCR beta CDR3 regions. Following a first-round RT-PCR that used HTBI primers, a second-round multiplex PCR was carried out. MiXCR was run by TCRdb on the multiplex PCR reads, yielding one entry per CDR3 protein. The table shows just over 600,000 distinct CDR3 sequences, with about a fifth occurring only once. What was sequenced was peripheral blood. The receptors were gathered from a woman aged 18-30 years with stable Graves' hyperthyroidism. Some clones in this sample may be carry-over from other donors' samples.

This clonotype was observed at least ten times. The rearrangement joins TRBV20-1 to TRBJ1-2; TRBD1 agrees at 8 bases. The CDR3 spans 14 residues. Looked up from germline, CDR1 is DFQATT and CDR2 is SNEGSKA (reference sequence). After removal of 1 base from V and 1 base from J, the junction contained 2 bases not matched to a gene. The CDR3 nucleotides read TGCAGTGCTAGAGCGACAGGGGTTAACTATGGCTACACCTTC. Translation gives CSARATGVNYGYTF.

This clonotype was found many times. The chain recombines TRBV2 with TRBJ1-1, with a possible D match to TRBD1 (5 bases). The CDR3 is 14 amino acids. CDR1 is SNHLY and CDR2 is FYNNEI in the germline V gene. V was clipped by 1 base and J by 3 bases, with 9 bases between them. DNA for the CDR3: TGTGCCAGCAGTGAAGGGGGGATGGACACTGAAGCTTTCTTT. Encoded protein: CASSEGGMDTEAFF.

This clonotype was observed many times. The V and J genes are TRBV28 and TRBJ1-1; 8 bases align to TRBD1. Germline CDR1 reads MDHEN; CDR2 reads SYDVKM. The CDR3 contains 14 residues. With 4 bases clipped from V and 5 bases from J, the junction kept 6 bases outside the gene matches. The CDR3 DNA reads as TGTGCCAGCAGTTACGACAGGGGAAGAACTGAAGCTTTCTTT. It codes for CASSYDRGRTEAFF. Filled out from reference TRBV28 and TRBJ1-1, the complete variable domain reads DVKVTQSSRYLVKRTGEKVFLECVQDMDHENMFWYRQDPGLGLRLIYFSYDVKMKEKGDIPEGYSVSREKKERFSLILESASTNQTSMYLCASSYDRGRTEAFFGQGTRLTVV.

This clonotype has ten or more counts. The chain couples TRBV9 to TRBJ2-5; 8 bases align to TRBD2. Germline values: CDR1 SGDLS, CDR2 YYNGEE. The CDR3 is 15 amino acids. V shed 3 bases and J 5 bases; nucleotides not matched to a gene: 9. This CDR3 is CASSASGGAKETQYF. The CDR3 DNA follows: TGTGCCAGCAGCGCCAGCGGGGGAGCCAAGGAGACCCAGTACTTC.

At least ten counts were recorded for this clonotype. This chain uses TRBV6-5 with TRBJ2-7, with 8 bases matching TRBD1. CDR3 length equals 15 residues. CDR1 and CDR2 from the germline V gene are MNHEY and SVGAGI. J lost 0 bases, V lost 2 bases, and 3 bases had no gene match. CDR3 in amino acids: CASSYAGTGSYEQYF. DNA for the CDR3: TGTGCCAGCAGTTACGCCGGGACAGGCTCCTACGAGCAGTACTTC.

This clonotype came up many times. This CDR3 is CASSPQPGQLNTEAFF. The CDR3 DNA follows: TGTGCCAGCAGCCCCCAGCCGGGACAGCTGAACACTGAAGCTTTCTTT. This chain links TRBV7-6 with TRBJ1-1; TRBD1 aligns across 7 bases. CDR3 size: 16 residues. V gave up 5 bases and J gave up 0 bases; unmatched junction bases: 9. The germline V gene has CDR1 SGHVS and CDR2 FNYEAQ. Full variable domain (rest looked up from reference TRBV7-6 and TRBJ1-1): GAGVSQSPRYKVTKRGQDVALRCDPISGHVSLYWYRQALGQGPEFLTYFNYEAQQDKSGLPNDRFSAERPEGSISTLTIQRTEQRDSAMYRCASSPQPGQLNTEAFFGQGTRLTVV.

There are a few counts of this clonotype. The chain recombines TRBV6-1 with TRBJ2-5; 7 bases are a match to TRBD2. The CDR3 sequence is 16 residues long. Looked up from germline, CDR1 is MNHNS and CDR2 is SASEGT. The junction had 10 bases not matched to a gene; V was cut back by 5 bases and J by 1 base. DNA for the CDR3: TGTGCCAGCAGTCCGACCGGACTAGGGGCCCAAGAGACCCAGTACTTC. This sequence encodes CASSPTGLGAQETQYF.

This clonotype was seen repeatedly, ten times or more. V gene TRBV6-1 combines with J gene TRBJ2-7; D is unresolved. Trimming removed 4 bases at V and 3 bases at J, with 7 bases between. CDR3 length equals 12 residues. Looked up from germline, CDR1 is MNHNS and CDR2 is SASEGT. CDR3 protein: CASSVWGYEQYF. The CDR3 nucleotides are TGTGCCAGCAGTGTCTGGGGCTACGAGCAGTACTTC.

This clonotype appeared many times. The chain joins TRBV20-1 to TRBJ2-5; 14 bases agree with TRBD2. CDR1 DFQATT and CDR2 SNEGSKA come from the germline V gene (reference sequence). Trimming took 5 bases from V and 3 from J; bases not matched to a gene: 5. The CDR3 has 15 residues. CDR3 DNA: TGCAGTGCTGAAACGGGACTAGCGGGAGAAGAGACCCAGTACTTC. Residues: CSAETGLAGEETQYF.

This chain uses TRBV12-3 or TRBV12-4 with TRBJ1-1; TRBD1 might be the D (6 bases). V lost 10 bases to trimming and J lost 1 base, with 10 bases between them. The CDR3 is 12 amino acids. Here the CDR3 DNA reads TGTGCCACCCGGGACAAGAACACTGAAGCTTTCTTT. Translation: CATRDKNTEAFF.

This clonotype showed up many times. The chain links TRBV30 to TRBJ1-1, with a tentative D call TRBD1 (5 bases). CDR1 is GTSNPN, CDR2 SVGIG, per germline (reference sequence). V was shortened by 2 bases and J by 10 bases, with 17 bases between the two germline ends. The CDR3 has 13 residues. DNA of the CDR3: TGTGCCTGGAGTTCACGGGGACCTCTAGGAGCTTTCTTT. It encodes CAWSSRGPLGAFF.

This clonotype has a count of ten or more. V is TRBV20-1 and J is TRBJ2-7, with 9 bases fitting TRBD1. Trimming at V came to 0 bases and at J to 3 bases, leaving 9 bases not matched to a gene. The germline V gene encodes CDR1 DFQATT and CDR2 SNEGSKA (reference sequence). CDR3 length: 16 residues. The CDR3 region is CSARESGQGLVYEQYF. The DNA of the CDR3 is TGCAGTGCTAGAGAGTCGGGACAGGGACTCGTCTACGAGCAGTACTTC.

The genes are TRBV15 and TRBJ1-1; 7 positions match TRBD1. The CDR3 sequence is 14 residues long. V lost 2 bases and J lost 10; bases outside the gene matches: 10. Germline-derived CDR1 and CDR2 are LNHNV and YYDKDF (reference sequence). CDR3 sequence (DNA): TGTGCCACCAGCAGATTCCCTTCGGGACAGTCAGCTTTCTTT. This encodes CATSRFPSGQSAFF.

This clonotype has at least ten counts. The genes are TRBV9 and TRBJ2-5; 10 nucleotides align to TRBD2. Germline CDR1 is SGDLS and CDR2 is YYNGEE. This CDR3 spans 16 amino acids. V lost 0 bases to trimming and J lost 5 bases; unmatched junction nucleotides: 7. CDR3 nucleotides: TGTGCCAGCAGCGTAGAAGCGGGGGGGCCCGGTGAGACCCAGTACTTC. Its translation is CASSVEAGGPGETQYF. Variable domain in full (rest from reference TRBV9 and TRBJ2-5): DSGVTQTPKHLITATGQRVTLRCSPRSGDLSVYWYQQSLDQGLQFLIQYYNGEERAKGNILERFSAQQFPDLHSELNLSSLELGDSALYFCASSVEAGGPGETQYFGPGTRLLVL.

This clonotype has a count of ten or more. The rearrangement uses TRBV4-1 and TRBJ2-5; weak D call: TRBD2 (6 bases). Per germline, CDR1 MGHRA and CDR2 YSYEKL. The CDR3 sequence is 14 residues long. V was pared by 5 bases and J by 9 bases, with 19 bases between. CDR3 nucleotides: TGCGCCAGCAGCGGGACTGGACGGGGAACGGCCCAGTACTTC. Translated, it gives CASSGTGRGTAQYF.

This chain links TRBV30 with TRBJ1-2; possibly TRBD1 for D (6 bases). V was clipped by 2 bases and J by 5 bases, with 15 bases between them. This CDR3 contains 14 residues. Germline V gene sequence: CDR1 GTSNPN, CDR2 SVGIG (reference sequence). CDR3 loop: CAWSLHRDLYGYTF. DNA for the CDR3: TGTGCCTGGAGTTTACACAGGGATTTATATGGCTACACCTTC.

V usage is TRBV15 and J usage is TRBJ1-2, with 8 positions matching TRBD1. The CDR3 is 13 residues long. Germline-derived CDR1 and CDR2 are LNHNV and YYDKDF (reference sequence). Losses at the gene ends were 3 bases for V and 10 bases for J; bases not matched to a gene: 7. This CDR3 is CATSRVTGDDYTF. The DNA of the CDR3 is TGTGCCACCAGCAGGGTGACAGGGGATGACTACACCTTC.

This clonotype came up many times. The chain recombines TRBV11-2 with TRBJ1-1; 7 bases are shared with TRBD1. V shed 1 base, J shed 3 bases, and the junction held 5 bases outside the gene matches. The CDR3 has 15 amino acids. From germline, CDR1 is SGHAT and CDR2 FQNNGV. The DNA for the CDR3 is TGTGCCAGCAGCTTAGGGGGACAGTATTACACTGAAGCTTTCTTT. Residues: CASSLGGQYYTEAFF.

The sample holds many counts of this clonotype. The chain combines TRBV6-1 with TRBJ2-7; no definite D call. Germline CDR1 and CDR2: MNHNS and SASEGT. V was pared by 2 bases and J by 2 bases, with 13 bases between. CDR3 length equals 15 residues. CDR3 sequence reads: CASSEQQRFPYEQYF. The CDR3 bases are TGTGCCAGCAGTGAACAACAGAGGTTCCCCTACGAGCAGTACTTC.

This chain joins TRBV29-1 and TRBJ2-7; 12 bases match TRBD1. CDR3 length: 14 residues. Losses at the gene ends were 5 bases for V and 6 bases for J; bases not matched to a gene: 8. The germline gives CDR1 SQVTM, CDR2 ANQGSEA. The CDR3, as DNA: TGCAGCGTTACGAGGGGGACAGGGGGCTTCGAGCAGTACTTC. Translation: CSVTRGTGGFEQYF.

This chain connects TRBV27 to TRBJ1-1, with 7 bases fitting TRBD1. The CDR3 has 13 amino acids. Germline trimming cut 6 bases from V and 4 bases from J; bases unmatched to any gene: 5. CDR1 is MNHEY and CDR2 is SMNVEV in the germline V gene (reference sequence). CDR3 bases: TGTGCCAGCAGACTCTCAGGGGGCACTGAAGCTTTCTTT. It codes for CASRLSGGTEAFF.

This clonotype was detected many times. The chain couples TRBV5-5 to TRBJ2-7; 7 positions agree with TRBD2. The CDR3 runs to 13 residues. J lost 2 bases, V lost 4 bases, and 3 bases had no gene match. The V gene's germline CDR1 is SGHKS and CDR2 YYEKEE (reference sequence). The CDR3, as DNA: TGTGCCAGCAGCCCGACTAGCCCCTACGAGCAGTACTTC. It codes for CASSPTSPYEQYF.

The table lists this clonotype with a count of one. This chain joins TRBV6-2 or TRBV6-3 and TRBJ1-1, with 8 bases that match TRBD1. Trimming took 2 bases from V and 0 from J; bases not matched to a gene: 11. The CDR3 is 18 amino acids. Germline V gene lookup returns CDR1 MNHEY and CDR2 SVGEGT. In DNA form, the CDR3 reads TGTGCCAGCAGTTACGAAATCGGACAGGGAGGAATGAACACTGAAGCTTTCTTT. Protein: CASSYEIGQGGMNTEAFF.

In its sample, this clonotype was seen many times. This chain links TRBV5-4 with TRBJ2-2; D uncertain. The CDR3 totals 16 residues. V gave up 4 bases and J gave up 1 base, with 14 bases separating them. Germline V gives CDR1 SGHNT, CDR2 YYREEE (reference sequence). CDR3 amino acids: CASSLPSALNTGELFF. CDR3 DNA: TGTGCCAGCAGCCTCCCGTCAGCGCTGAACACCGGGGAGCTGTTTTTT.

In its sample, this clonotype was seen many times. The CDR3 region has the DNA TGTGCCAGTAGTACCCGGGGACAGAGATATAGCAATCAGCCCCAGCATTTT. Protein sequence: CASSTRGQRYSNQPQHF. The genes are TRBV19 and TRBJ1-5, with 7 bases fitting TRBD1. With V trimmed by 4 bases and J by 0 bases, 9 bases remained unmatched. CDR1 and CDR2 from the germline V gene are LNHDA and SQIVND (reference sequence). There are 17 residues in the CDR3.

The V and J genes are TRBV20-1 and TRBJ2-5; the D is unclear. Germline V gives CDR1 DFQATT, CDR2 SNEGSKA (reference sequence). The CDR3 has 11 residues. DNA for the CDR3: TGCACCGTTCGGTCCCAAGAGACCCAGTACTTC. The encoded protein is CTVRSQETQYF.

This rearrangement joins TRBV28 to TRBJ2-5; either TRBD1 or TRBD2 may fit D (6 bases each). The CDR3 extends over 12 amino acids. The germline V and J ends were trimmed by 7 bases and 5 bases, with 11 bases remaining between them. Germline loops: CDR1 MDHEN, CDR2 SYDVKM. CDR3 region: CASNREAETQYF. DNA for the CDR3: TGTGCCAGCAACAGGGAGGCTGAGACCCAGTACTTC.

This clonotype was seen only once. This sequence may be a read error, since a much larger clone differs from it by one base. The chain is built from TRBV12-5 and TRBJ1-5; D is ambiguous. CDR1 is LGHNT, CDR2 FRNRAP, per germline. CDR3 length: 17 residues. Between the trimmed V and J ends, which lost 0 bases and 2 bases, there was a span of 14 bases. The chain's CDR3 is CASGLVRAAVGNQPQHF. CDR3 DNA sequence: TGTGCTAGTGGTTTGGTACGGGCGGCAGTGGGCAATCAGCCCCAGCATTTT. Variable domain in full (rest from reference TRBV12-5 and TRBJ1-5): DARVTQTPRHKVTEMGQEVTMRCQPILGHNTVFWYRQTMMQGLELLAYFRNRAPLDDSGMPKDRFSAEMPDATLATLKIQPSEPRDSAVYFCASGLVRAAVGNQPQHFGDGTRLSIL.

This clonotype appeared many times. The chain uses TRBV20-1 and TRBJ2-7, with D unresolved. The V end was cut by 7 bases, the J end by 0 bases, with 16 bases between. From germline, CDR1 is DFQATT and CDR2 SNEGSKA (reference sequence). The CDR3 is 14 amino acids. The CDR3 DNA reads as TGCAGTGGGTTGGTCGATCCAAGCTCCTACGAGCAGTACTTC. It translates to CSGLVDPSSYEQYF.